These 14 T cell receptor beta chains were all obtained from the same sample, sequenced in a study of T cell repertoires in cytomegalovirus infection. TCRdb re-analysed the reads in MiXCR, keeping a single row per CDR3 protein. Of around 120,000 distinct CDR3 sequences in the sample, about 10% are singletons; the top ten hold 10%. The material sequenced was PBMCs. All receptors come from a human donor in good health (CMV status not recorded). Some clones in this sample may be carry-over from other donors' samples.

This clonotype was observed a handful of times. V gene TRBV7-2 combines with J gene TRBJ2-2; maybe TRBD2 (5 bases). CDR1 and CDR2 (germline): SGHTA, FQGNSA. V lost 5 bases and J lost 0, with 16 bases in between. The CDR3 totals 17 residues. The CDR3 loop reads CASSTPKRGTNTGELFF. The CDR3 nucleotides are TGTGCCAGCAGCACACCAAAGAGAGGGACGAACACCGGGGAGCTGTTTTTT.

In this sample, this clonotype turned up a few times. The chain uses TRBV2 and TRBJ1-2; D possibly corresponds to TRBD1 (6 bases). Trimming stripped 2 bases from V and 4 bases from J, with 11 bases between. The V gene's germline CDR1 is SNHLY and CDR2 FYNNEI. This CDR3 has 14 amino acids. CDR3 DNA: TGTGCCAGCAGTGAAAACAGGGACGCCTATGGCTACACCTTC. The encoded protein is CASSENRDAYGYTF.

This clonotype was counted at least ten times. This chain links TRBV5-1 with TRBJ2-1; D is perhaps TRBD1 (6 bases). Germline CDR1 SGHRS, CDR2 YFSETQ. Trimming pared 4 bases from V and 5 bases from J, leaving 19 bases between. The CDR3 extends over 16 amino acids. The chain's CDR3 is CASSIWGPVGNNEQFF. In nucleotides, the CDR3 is TGCGCCAGCAGCATCTGGGGGCCGGTTGGAAACAATGAGCAGTTCTTC.

The table lists this clonotype with many counts. The rearrangement links TRBV12-3 or TRBV12-4 to TRBJ1-5; no definite D call. The CDR3 contains 14 residues. V lost 1 base to trimming and J lost 0 bases, with 4 bases between them. This CDR3 reads CASSLVSSNQPQHF. CDR3 nucleotides: TGTGCCAGCAGTTTAGTATCTAGCAATCAGCCCCAGCATTTT.

The genes are TRBV7-2 and TRBJ1-2, with unresolved D. V was pared by 9 bases and J by 3 bases, with 20 bases between. The CDR3 covers 15 residues. Germline CDR1 SGHTA, CDR2 FQGNSA. CDR3 nucleotide sequence: TGTGCCAGTTGCTTAGAACCGGGTGTCCACTATGGCTACACCTTC. Residues: CASCLEPGVHYGYTF.

In regard to this clonotype: Being one base from a much bigger clone, this may be a read error. This sequence joins TRBV12-3 or TRBV12-4 and TRBJ1-2; D remains ambiguous. Trimming shortened V by 0 bases and J by 0 bases, and 5 bases separated the two germline ends. This CDR3 contains 14 residues. DNA of the CDR3: TGTGCCAGCAGTTTAGCCAACTCTAACTATGGCTACACCTTC. Translating it yields CASSLANSNYGYTF.

The table lists this clonotype with many counts. The V call is TRBV28, the J call TRBJ1-2; TRBD1 agrees at 9 bases. The CDR3 is 13 amino acids. Germline lookup yields CDR1 MDHEN and CDR2 SYDVKM. V gave up 3 bases and J gave up 7 bases; unmatched junction bases: 3. The chain's CDR3 is CASSFRDRVGYTF. The CDR3 nucleotides read TGTGCCAGCAGTTTTAGGGACAGGGTTGGCTACACCTTC.

Ten or more counts support this clonotype. V and J are TRBV11-2 and TRBJ2-4; D may be TRBD2 (5 bases). Between the trimmed V and J ends, which lost 0 bases and 0 bases, there was a span of 6 bases. The CDR3 extends over 15 amino acids. Germline values: CDR1 SGHAT, CDR2 FQNNGV. As DNA, the CDR3 is TGTGCCAGCAGCTTAGATGGACTAGCCAAAAACATTCAGTACTTC. Translated, it gives CASSLDGLAKNIQYF.

The rearrangement uses TRBV12-3 or TRBV12-4 and TRBJ2-7; 7 nucleotides align to TRBD1. The ends lost 7 bases at V and 5 bases at J; junction bases unmatched: 8. This CDR3 is built from 13 residues. The CDR3, as DNA: TGTGCCAGCAAAAGAAGGGACAGTAACGAGCAGTACTTC. Its protein product is CASKRRDSNEQYF.

V is TRBV20-1 and J is TRBJ1-2; D may be TRBD1 (6 bases). Between the trimmed V and J ends, which lost 5 bases and 4 bases, there was a span of 11 bases. Germline assignment: CDR1 DFQATT and CDR2 SNEGSKA (reference sequence). CDR3 length: 12 amino acids. The CDR3 region is CSAVDRSYGYTF. CDR3 nucleotides: TGCAGTGCTGTGGACAGATCCTATGGCTACACCTTC.

In its sample, this clonotype was seen many times. The chain couples TRBV7-2 to TRBJ2-4, with D perhaps matching TRBD1 or TRBD2 (5 bases each). In germline, CDR1 is SGHTA, CDR2 FQGNSA. Between the trimmed V and J ends, which lost 1 base and 5 bases, there was a span of 9 bases. The CDR3 is made up of 14 amino acids. The CDR3 region has the DNA TGTGCCAGCAGCTTAGGGGGGAGTGAAAACATTCAGTACTTC. This translates into CASSLGGSENIQYF.

About this clonotype itself: Possible read error: a much larger clone is one base away. This rearrangement joins TRBV5-5 to TRBJ1-1, with 7 bases fitting TRBD1. V dropped 6 bases and J dropped 4; count of bases not matched to a gene: 9. Germline CDR1 and CDR2: SGHKS and YYEKEE (reference sequence). This CDR3 has 14 amino acids. The CDR3: CASNGDPGGTEAFF. The DNA of the CDR3 is TGTGCCAGCAATGGGGATCCAGGGGGCACTGAAGCTTTCTTT.

This clonotype came up many times. The chain combines TRBV7-9 with TRBJ1-1; TRBD1 might be the D (5 bases). The ends were cut back, 1 base at V and 10 bases at J, with 13 bases in the middle. Germline V gene lookup returns CDR1 SEHNR and CDR2 FQNEAQ (reference sequence). CDR3 size: 13 residues. The CDR3 bases are TGTGCCAGCAGCTTAGTAAGGGGCCGGCGAGCTTTCTTT. It is translated as CASSLVRGRRAFF.

This clonotype came up a few times. This rearrangement joins TRBV2 to TRBJ1-1; D is unclear. The ends were cut back, 3 bases at V and 3 bases at J, with 5 bases in the middle. CDR1 is SNHLY and CDR2 is FYNNEI in the germline V gene. The CDR3 sequence is 12 residues long. The CDR3 coding sequence is TGTGCCAGCAGTGATCTCTACACTGAAGCTTTCTTT. Protein: CASSDLYTEAFF. The variable domain in full, with the rest retrieved from reference TRBV2 and TRBJ1-1, is EPEVTQTPSHQVTQMGQEVILRCVPISNHLYFYWYRQILGQKVEFLVSFYNNEISEKSEIFDDQFSVERPDGSNFTLKIRSTKLEDSAMYFCASSDLYTEAFFGQGTRLTVV.